These 27 T cell receptor beta chains originate from one sample sequenced in a study of cytomegalovirus exposure and HLA in healthy donors. TCRdb keeps only in-frame clones here, not all; method: immunoSEQ multiplex PCR. The sample comprises roughly 150,000 clones, around 90% of which are singletons, and around 3.2% rests with the top ten. The sequencing sample was made of PBMCs. These receptors were collected from a woman under 30 in good health and CMV-seropositive.

J is TRBJ2-5 and V is TRBV27; 16 bases align to TRBD2. With 6 bases clipped from V and 0 bases from J, the junction kept 4 bases outside the gene matches. Germline values: CDR1 MNHEY, CDR2 SMNVEV (reference sequence). The CDR3 loop spans 17 amino acids. CDR3 nucleotide sequence: TGTGCCAGCAGGGGACTAGCGGGAGGGCCCTACCAAGAGACCCAGTACTTC. Its translation: CASRGLAGGPYQETQYF.

This chain joins TRBV7-2 and TRBJ2-7, with a tentative D call TRBD2 (6 bases). Trimming stripped 4 bases from V and 4 bases from J, with 26 bases between. CDR3 length: 18 residues. Germline lookup yields CDR1 SGHTA and CDR2 FQGNSA. CDR3 amino acids: CASSSIRPHSGRRYEQYF. The CDR3 DNA reads as TGTGCCAGCAGCTCGATAAGGCCCCACAGCGGGCGACGATACGAGCAGTACTTC.

This clone has a handful of counts. The CDR3 coding sequence is TGTGCCAGCAGGTCCTCCACTAGCGGGAGTCGCAACGAGCAGTACTTC. As protein: CASRSSTSGSRNEQYF. V is TRBV6-6 and J is TRBJ2-7; 11 nucleotides line up with TRBD2. The length of the CDR3 is 16 residues. Germline CDR1 reads MNHNY; CDR2 reads SVGAGI (reference sequence). With V trimmed by 6 bases and J by 5 bases, 12 bases remained unmatched.

The V call is TRBV5-1, the J call TRBJ2-7; 8 bases agree with TRBD1. Per germline, CDR1 SGHRS and CDR2 YFSETQ. The J segment lost 6 bases and the V segment lost 4 bases, leaving 9 bases of the junction unmatched. This CDR3 contains 14 residues. Here the CDR3 DNA reads TGCGCCAGCAGCGACGACAGGGGACCCTTCGAGCAGTACTTC. Encoded protein: CASSDDRGPFEQYF.

V is TRBV14 and J is TRBJ2-7; D is ambiguous. With 2 bases removed from V and 2 bases from J, the gap between germline ends came to 7 bases. CDR3 length: 13 residues. CDR1 is SGHDN, CDR2 FVKESK, per germline. CDR3 sequence reads: CASSQRGAYEQYF. In DNA form, the CDR3 reads TGTGCCAGCAGCCAAAGAGGTGCCTACGAGCAGTACTTC.

This chain uses TRBV5-4 with TRBJ2-3, with 7 nucleotides matching TRBD1. The germline V gene encodes CDR1 SGHNT and CDR2 YYREEE (reference sequence). CDR3 size: 14 residues. V lost 2 bases, J lost 5 bases, and 5 bases stayed unmatched. The CDR3 nucleotides are TGTGCCAGCAGCTTAACAGGGGATCTAGATACGCAGTATTTT. Translating it yields CASSLTGDLDTQYF.

CDR3 coding DNA: TGCGCCAGCAGCTTGGCACTAGCGGGAGTCCAAGAGACCCAGTACTTC. Its translation is CASSLALAGVQETQYF. V usage is TRBV5-1 and J usage is TRBJ2-5, with TRBD2 matching 11 bases. There are 16 residues in the CDR3. Looked up from germline, CDR1 is SGHRS and CDR2 is YFSETQ. The J segment lost 1 base and the V segment lost 0 bases, leaving 2 bases of the junction unmatched.

This clone has more than one count but fewer than ten. CDR3 coding DNA: TGTGCCATCAGTGACCAGGAGGGCCCCTCTAGCAATCAGCCCCAGCATTTT. Residues: CAISDQEGPSSNQPQHF. This chain connects TRBV10-3 to TRBJ1-5; D unclear. CDR1 and CDR2 from the germline V gene are ENHRY and SYGVKD. Trimming stripped 3 bases from V and 0 bases from J, with 15 bases between. The CDR3 has 17 amino acids.

The gene calls are TRBV6-1 and TRBJ2-5; a possible D gene is TRBD1 (6 bases). From germline, CDR1 is MNHNS and CDR2 SASEGT. The germline V and J ends were trimmed by 7 bases and 2 bases, with 14 bases remaining between them. The CDR3 totals 14 residues. CDR3 in amino acids: CASTPGGQQETQYF. DNA for the CDR3: TGTGCCAGCACTCCTGGCGGACAGCAAGAGACCCAGTACTTC.

The genes are TRBV5-1 and TRBJ2-1; 11 bases are a match to TRBD2. The V gene's germline CDR1 is SGHRS and CDR2 YFSETQ. The V gene end was trimmed by 1 base and the J gene end by 6 bases; junction bases not matched to a gene: 3. This CDR3 has 15 residues. The CDR3 nucleotides read TGCGCCAGCAGCTTGCTAGCGGGAGGTATCAATGAGCAGTTCTTC. Protein product: CASSLLAGGINEQFF.

A word on this clone: This sample also contains other DNA sequences that code for the same CDR3. The rearrangement uses TRBV11-2 and TRBJ2-1; 8 bases agree with TRBD2. From germline, CDR1 is SGHAT and CDR2 FQNNGV. The V gene end was trimmed by 1 base and the J gene end by 5 bases; junction bases not matched to a gene: 4. There are 15 residues in the CDR3. The CDR3 sequence: CASSLGLAGDNEQFF. CDR3 bases: TGTGCCAGCAGCTTAGGGCTAGCGGGCGACAATGAGCAGTTCTTC.

As DNA, the CDR3 is TGTGCCAGCAGCCCCCTCGGGGCGGGAGGGGATACGCAGTATTTT. Translated: CASSPLGAGGDTQYF. The J gene is TRBJ2-3, the V gene TRBV14, with 9 bases matching TRBD2. Germline V gives CDR1 SGHDN, CDR2 FVKESK. J lost 6 bases, V lost 4 bases, and 8 bases had no gene match. The CDR3 contains 15 residues.

The rearrangement uses TRBV11-1 and TRBJ1-1; weak D call: TRBD1 (5 bases). Germline assignment: CDR1 SGHAT and CDR2 FQDESV (reference sequence). CDR3 length equals 13 residues. V dropped 2 bases and J dropped 6 bases, with 10 bases sitting between them. CDR3 residues: CASSLTRDSEAFF. In DNA, the CDR3 is TGTGCCAGCAGCTTAACCAGGGACTCTGAAGCTTTCTTT.

The gene calls are TRBV29-1 and TRBJ2-7; D is unresolved. This CDR3 has 15 residues. Trimming took off 0 bases at V and 2 bases at J, with 14 bases between the two ends. CDR1 is SQVTM and CDR2 is ANQGSEA in the germline V gene. CDR3 sequence: CSVEDQAPGTYEQYF. The DNA of the CDR3 is TGCAGCGTTGAAGATCAGGCACCTGGTACCTACGAGCAGTACTTC.

This chain uses TRBV4-1 with TRBJ1-1, with 7 bases identical to TRBD1. V was pared by 4 bases and J by 3 bases, with 2 bases of the junction left unmatched. The CDR3 loop spans 13 amino acids. Germline V gene data show CDR1 as MGHRA and CDR2 as YSYEKL. The CDR3 here is CASSRDSDTEAFF. CDR3 coding DNA: TGCGCCAGCAGCCGGGACAGTGACACTGAAGCTTTCTTT.

The chain is built from TRBV29-1 and TRBJ1-1; no definite D call. V was trimmed by 7 bases and J by 7 bases, leaving 13 bases between them. This CDR3 contains 11 residues. Per the germline V gene, CDR1 is SQVTM and CDR2 is ANQGSEA. The CDR3 coding sequence is TGCAGCGAGGTTGTCGGAGTTGAAGCTTTCTTT. Translating it yields CSEVVGVEAFF.

The rearrangement uses TRBV2 and TRBJ2-5, with a tentative D call TRBD2 (7 bases). The germline CDR1 and CDR2 sequences are SNHLY and FYNNEI. The CDR3 sequence is 17 residues long. Trimming pared 2 bases from V and 4 bases from J, leaving 20 bases between. The CDR3 loop is CASSEKGPDRGAETQYF. The CDR3 DNA reads as TGTGCCAGCAGTGAAAAGGGGCCCGATCGGGGGGCAGAGACCCAGTACTTC.

This chain links TRBV11-3 with TRBJ2-3; possible D gene TRBD2, 6 bases. Between the trimmed V and J ends, which lost 1 base and 5 bases, there was a span of 13 bases. Germline CDR1 SGHNT, CDR2 YENEEA. The CDR3 is 15 residues long. In nucleotides, the CDR3 is TGTGCCAGCAGCTTAGGTTGGACTACTAAAGATACGCAGTATTTT. Translation gives CASSLGWTTKDTQYF.

The chain combines TRBV19 with TRBJ1-2; 7 nucleotides line up with TRBD1. CDR1 and CDR2 (germline): LNHDA, SQIVND (reference sequence). Unmatched junction bases numbered 7, after V lost 5 bases and J lost 7 bases. This CDR3 contains 13 residues. DNA of the CDR3: TGTGCCAGTAGTCCCCGACAGGGTGGTGGCTACACCTTC. It is translated as CASSPRQGGGYTF.

The V and J genes are TRBV14 and TRBJ2-2; D uncertain. The CDR3 is 15 amino acids. Germline assignment: CDR1 SGHDN and CDR2 FVKESK. V was pared by 6 bases and J by 0 bases, with 11 bases between. The CDR3 loop is CASSHKQTNTGELFF. The CDR3 region has the DNA TGTGCCAGCAGTCACAAACAGACGAACACCGGGGAGCTGTTTTTT.

The chain has TRBV10-1 and TRBJ2-2, with D possibly matching TRBD2 (5 bases). Trimming removed 5 bases from V and 7 bases from J, with 5 bases in between. The length of the CDR3 is 11 residues. Per germline, CDR1 WNHNN and CDR2 SYGVQD (reference sequence). CDR3 bases: TGCGCCAGCAGTCGGGGCGGGGAGCTGTTTTTT. Its protein product is CASSRGGELFF.

This clone has just one count. The V and J genes are TRBV29-1 and TRBJ1-1; tentative D call: TRBD1 (6 bases). V shed 6 bases and J shed 0 bases, with 11 bases lying between them. Germline values: CDR1 SQVTM, CDR2 ANQGSEA. The CDR3 is made up of 13 amino acids. CDR3 loop: CSVRQVMNTEAFF. In DNA form, the CDR3 reads TGCAGCGTCAGACAGGTGATGAACACTGAAGCTTTCTTT.

The chain employs TRBV7-8 and TRBJ1-2, with D maybe TRBD1 (5 bases). Per the germline V gene, CDR1 is SGHVS and CDR2 is FQNEAQ. V was cut by 5 bases and J by 2 bases, with 12 bases left in between. The CDR3 loop spans 14 amino acids. For the CDR3, the DNA is TGTGCCAGCAGCATAGGGGAGGGGAACTATGGCTACACCTTC. Residues: CASSIGEGNYGYTF.

This chain connects TRBV9 to TRBJ1-3; 7 bases match TRBD1. The germline V gene has CDR1 SGDLS and CDR2 YYNGEE. The CDR3 is made up of 14 amino acids. The V gene end was trimmed by 4 bases and the J gene end by 6 bases; junction bases not matched to a gene: 7. In DNA, the CDR3 is TGTGCCAGCAGCCCTACAGGGGTTGTAAACACCATATATTTT. This translates into CASSPTGVVNTIYF.

The chain uses TRBV6-6 and TRBJ2-2, with D unclear. The CDR3 runs to 13 residues. CDR1 and CDR2 from the germline V gene are MNHNY and SVGAGI (reference sequence). V was shortened by 8 bases and J by 6 bases, with 13 bases between the two germline ends. Here the CDR3 DNA reads TGTGCCAGCGGGCTTCAGGTCCCCGGGGAGCTGTTTTTT. This gives the protein CASGLQVPGELFF.

The genes are TRBV28 and TRBJ2-1, with D possibly TRBD2 on 6 matching bases. Trimming shortened V by 2 bases and J by 1 base, and 9 bases separated the two germline ends. The CDR3 contains 15 residues. Germline CDR1 reads MDHEN; CDR2 reads SYDVKM. CDR3 sequence reads: CASSLGGASYNEQFF. The CDR3 nucleotides read TGTGCCAGCAGTTTAGGCGGGGCTTCCTACAATGAGCAGTTCTTC.

This chain links TRBV18 with TRBJ2-7; D is possibly TRBD2 (6 bases). Germline V lookup: CDR1 KGHSH, CDR2 LQKENI. The CDR3 contains 18 residues. Deletions cut 1 base from V and 5 bases from J, with 24 bases between. CDR3 region: CASSPRTRDPKGGHEQYF. For the CDR3, the DNA is TGTGCCAGCTCACCACGCACGCGGGACCCCAAGGGTGGCCACGAGCAGTACTTC.